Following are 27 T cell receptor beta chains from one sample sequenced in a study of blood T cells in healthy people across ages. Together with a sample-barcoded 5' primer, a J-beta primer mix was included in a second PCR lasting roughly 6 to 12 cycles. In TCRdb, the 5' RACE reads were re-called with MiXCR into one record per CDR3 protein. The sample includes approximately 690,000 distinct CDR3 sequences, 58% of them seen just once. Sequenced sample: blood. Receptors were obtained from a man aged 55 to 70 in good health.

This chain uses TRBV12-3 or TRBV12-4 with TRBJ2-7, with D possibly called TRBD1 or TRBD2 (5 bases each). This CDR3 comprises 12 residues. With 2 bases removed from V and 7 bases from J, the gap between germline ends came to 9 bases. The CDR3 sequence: CASSLSGREQYF. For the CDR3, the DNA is TGTGCCAGCAGTTTATCGGGACGGGAGCAGTACTTC.

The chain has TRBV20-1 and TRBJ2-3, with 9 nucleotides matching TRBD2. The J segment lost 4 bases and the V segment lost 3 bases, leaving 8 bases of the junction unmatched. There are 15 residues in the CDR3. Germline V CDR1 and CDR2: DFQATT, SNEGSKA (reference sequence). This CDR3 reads CSASALAGAADTQYF. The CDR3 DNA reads TGCAGTGCTAGCGCATTAGCGGGGGCCGCAGATACGCAGTATTTT.

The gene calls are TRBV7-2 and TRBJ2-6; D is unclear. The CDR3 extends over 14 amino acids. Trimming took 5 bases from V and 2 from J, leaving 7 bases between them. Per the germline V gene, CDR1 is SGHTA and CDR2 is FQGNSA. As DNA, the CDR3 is TGTGCCAGCAGCATATCCCCTGGGGCCAACGTCCTGACTTTC. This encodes CASSISPGANVLTF.

As DNA, the CDR3 is TGCGCCAGCAGTAGATTGTGTTCCCCCAGGGCTGATCAGCCCCAGCATTTT. Translated: CASSRLCSPRADQPQHF. This sequence joins TRBV5-1 and TRBJ1-5; D may be TRBD1 (5 bases). This CDR3 contains 17 residues. Trimming cost V 5 bases and J 5 bases, with 23 bases left between them. Germline V gives CDR1 SGHRS, CDR2 YFSETQ. The entire variable domain, with the rest obtained from reference TRBV5-1 and TRBJ1-5, is as follows: KAGVTQTPRYLIKTRGQQVTLSCSPISGHRSVSWYQQTPGQGLQFLFEYFSETQRNKGNFPGRFSGRQFSNSRSEMNVSTLELGDSALYLCASSRLCSPRADQPQHFGDGTRLSIL.

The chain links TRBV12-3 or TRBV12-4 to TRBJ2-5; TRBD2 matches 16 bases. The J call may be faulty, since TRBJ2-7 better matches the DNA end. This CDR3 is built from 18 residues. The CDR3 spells CASSWGLAGGTTAGEQYF. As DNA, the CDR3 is TGTGCCAGCAGTTGGGGACTAGCGGGGGGGACGACGGCGGGCGAGCAGTACTTC.

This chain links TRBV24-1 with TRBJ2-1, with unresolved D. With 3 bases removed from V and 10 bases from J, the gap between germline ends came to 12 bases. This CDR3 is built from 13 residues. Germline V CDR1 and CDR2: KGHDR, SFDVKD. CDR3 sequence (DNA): TGTGCCACCAGTGATACAACGTCATGGGAGCAGTTCTTC. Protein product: CATSDTTSWEQFF.

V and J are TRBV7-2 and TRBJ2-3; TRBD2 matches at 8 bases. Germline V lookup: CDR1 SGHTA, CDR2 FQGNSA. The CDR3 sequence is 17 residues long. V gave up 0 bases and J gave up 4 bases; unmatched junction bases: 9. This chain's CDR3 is CASSLAPGRAGADTQYF. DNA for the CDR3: TGTGCCAGCAGCTTAGCTCCCGGGAGGGCTGGAGCAGATACGCAGTATTTT. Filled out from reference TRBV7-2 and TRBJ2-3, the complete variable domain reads GAGVSQSPSNKVTEKGKDVELRCDPISGHTALYWYRQSLGQGLEFLIYFQGNSAPDKSGLPSDRFSAERTGGSVSTLTIQRTQQEDSAVYLCASSLAPGRAGADTQYFGPGTRLTVL.

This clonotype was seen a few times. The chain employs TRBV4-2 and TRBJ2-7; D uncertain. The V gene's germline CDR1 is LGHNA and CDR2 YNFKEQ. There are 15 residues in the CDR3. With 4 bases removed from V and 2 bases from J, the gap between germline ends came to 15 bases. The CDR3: CASSRTHFATYEQYF. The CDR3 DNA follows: TGTGCCAGCAGCCGCACGCACTTCGCGACCTACGAGCAGTACTTC.

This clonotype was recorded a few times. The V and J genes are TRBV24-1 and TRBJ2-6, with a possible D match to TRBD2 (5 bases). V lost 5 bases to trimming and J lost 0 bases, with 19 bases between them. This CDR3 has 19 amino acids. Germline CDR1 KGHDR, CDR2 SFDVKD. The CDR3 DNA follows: TGTGCCACCAGTGCTGGAGCGGCGGGTTATCTCTCTGGGGCCAACGTCCTGACTTTC. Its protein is CATSAGAAGYLSGANVLTF.

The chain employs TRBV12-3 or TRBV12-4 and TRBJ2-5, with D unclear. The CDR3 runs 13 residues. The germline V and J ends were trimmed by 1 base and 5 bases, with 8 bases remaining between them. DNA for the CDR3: TGTGCCAGCAGTTTAGGTCAGACGGAGACCCAGTACTTC. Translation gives CASSLGQTETQYF.

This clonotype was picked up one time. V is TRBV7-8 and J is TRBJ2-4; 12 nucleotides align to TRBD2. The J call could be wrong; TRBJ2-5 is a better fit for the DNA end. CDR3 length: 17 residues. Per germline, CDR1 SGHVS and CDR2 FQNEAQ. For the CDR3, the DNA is TGTGCCAGCAGCTTAGGTTGGACTAGCGGGGAACAAGAGACCCAGTACTTC. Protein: CASSLGWTSGEQETQYF.

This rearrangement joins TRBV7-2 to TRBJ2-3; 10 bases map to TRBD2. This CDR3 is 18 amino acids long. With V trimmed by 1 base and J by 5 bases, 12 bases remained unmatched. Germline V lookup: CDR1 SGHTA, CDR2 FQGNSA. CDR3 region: CTSSLDSERGGLLDTQYF. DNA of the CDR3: TGTACCAGCAGCTTAGATTCCGAGCGGGGGGGCCTCTTAGATACGCAGTATTTT. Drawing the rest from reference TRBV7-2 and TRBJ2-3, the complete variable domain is GAGVSQSPSNKVTEKGKDVELRCDPISGHTALYWYRQSLGQGLEFLIYFQGNSAPDKSGLPSDRFSAERTGGSVSTLTIQRTQQEDSAVYLCTSSLDSERGGLLDTQYFGPGTRLTVL.

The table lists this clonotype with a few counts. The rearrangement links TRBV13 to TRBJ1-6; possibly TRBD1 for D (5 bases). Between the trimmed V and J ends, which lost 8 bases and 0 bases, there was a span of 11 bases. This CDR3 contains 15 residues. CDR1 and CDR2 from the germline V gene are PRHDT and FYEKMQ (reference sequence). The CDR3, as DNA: TGTGCCAGCTCGAGGGGCCTCTCCTATAATTCACCCCTCCACTTT. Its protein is CASSRGLSYNSPLHF.

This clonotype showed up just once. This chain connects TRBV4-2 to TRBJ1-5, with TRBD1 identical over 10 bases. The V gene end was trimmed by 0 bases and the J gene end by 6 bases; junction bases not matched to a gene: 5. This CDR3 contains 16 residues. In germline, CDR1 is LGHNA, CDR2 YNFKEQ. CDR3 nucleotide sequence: TGTGCCAGCAGCCAAGAAACCGACAGGGGGCTTCAGCCCCAGCATTTT. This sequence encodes CASSQETDRGLQPQHF.

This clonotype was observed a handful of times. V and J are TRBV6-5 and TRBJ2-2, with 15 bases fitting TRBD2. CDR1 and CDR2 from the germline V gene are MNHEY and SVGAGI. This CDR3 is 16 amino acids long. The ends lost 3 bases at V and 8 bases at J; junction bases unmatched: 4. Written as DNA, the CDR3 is TGTGCCAGCAGTTATGGACTAGCGGGGGGGCATGGGGAGCTGTTTTTT. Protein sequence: CASSYGLAGGHGELFF.

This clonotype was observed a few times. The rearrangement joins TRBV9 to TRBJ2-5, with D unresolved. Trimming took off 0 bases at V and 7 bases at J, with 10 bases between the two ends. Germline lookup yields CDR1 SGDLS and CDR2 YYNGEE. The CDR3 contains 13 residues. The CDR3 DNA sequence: TGTGCCAGCAGCGTAGCAACTGCCGGGACCCAGTACTTC. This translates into CASSVATAGTQYF.

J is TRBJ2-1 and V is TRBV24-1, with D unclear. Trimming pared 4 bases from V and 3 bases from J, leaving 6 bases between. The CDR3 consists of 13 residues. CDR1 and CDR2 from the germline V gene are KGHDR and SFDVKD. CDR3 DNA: TGTGCCACCAGTGAGCCAAACTACAATGAGCAGTTCTTC. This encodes CATSEPNYNEQFF.

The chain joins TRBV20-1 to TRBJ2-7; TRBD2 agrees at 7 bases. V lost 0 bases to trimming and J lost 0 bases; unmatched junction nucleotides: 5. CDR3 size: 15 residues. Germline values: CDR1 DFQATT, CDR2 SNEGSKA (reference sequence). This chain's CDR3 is CSARDGSGGSYEQYF. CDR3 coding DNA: TGCAGTGCTAGAGATGGGTCGGGGGGCTCCTACGAGCAGTACTTC.

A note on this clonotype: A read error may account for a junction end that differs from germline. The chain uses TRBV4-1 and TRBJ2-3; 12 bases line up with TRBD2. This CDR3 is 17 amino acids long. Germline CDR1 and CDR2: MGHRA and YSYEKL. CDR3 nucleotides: TGCGCCAGCAGCCTCCCTAGCGGGGGGGCAGTAACAGATACGCTGTATTTT. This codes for CASSLPSGGAVTDTLYF.

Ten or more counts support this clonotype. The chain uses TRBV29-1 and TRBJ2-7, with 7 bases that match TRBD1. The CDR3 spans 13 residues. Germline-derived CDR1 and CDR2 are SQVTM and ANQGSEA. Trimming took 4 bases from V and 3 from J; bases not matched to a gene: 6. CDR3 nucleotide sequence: TGCAGCGTTGTGCCTCAGGGGGACTACGAGCAGTACTTC. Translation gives CSVVPQGDYEQYF.

DNA for the CDR3: TGTGCCAGCAGCGGATGGACAGGGGACAATGAAAAACTGTTTTTT. It yields the protein CASSGWTGDNEKLFF. This chain connects TRBV5-8 to TRBJ1-4; the match to TRBD1 covers 9 bases. The CDR3 contains 15 residues. Germline lookup yields CDR1 SGHTS and CDR2 YDEGEE. V shed 4 bases and J 5 bases; nucleotides not matched to a gene: 6.

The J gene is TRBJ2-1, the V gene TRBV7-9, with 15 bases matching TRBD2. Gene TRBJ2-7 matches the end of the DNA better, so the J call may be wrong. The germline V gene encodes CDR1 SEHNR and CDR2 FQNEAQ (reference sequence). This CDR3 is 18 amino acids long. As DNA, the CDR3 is TGTGCCAGCAGCTCTCCGGGACTAGCGGGGGGTTCCTACAATGAGCAGTACTTC. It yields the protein CASSSPGLAGGSYNEQYF.

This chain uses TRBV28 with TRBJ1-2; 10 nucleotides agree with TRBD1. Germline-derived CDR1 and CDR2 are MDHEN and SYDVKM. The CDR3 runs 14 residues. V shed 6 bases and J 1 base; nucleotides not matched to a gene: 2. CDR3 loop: CASRWTGGNYGYTF. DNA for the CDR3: TGTGCCAGCAGGTGGACAGGGGGTAACTATGGCTACACCTTC.

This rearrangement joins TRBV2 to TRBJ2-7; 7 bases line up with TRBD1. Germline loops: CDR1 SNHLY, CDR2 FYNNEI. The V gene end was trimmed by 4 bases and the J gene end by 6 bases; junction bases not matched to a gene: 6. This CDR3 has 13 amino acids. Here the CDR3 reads CASSGQTGREQYF. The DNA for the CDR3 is TGTGCCAGCAGTGGGCAGACAGGGCGCGAGCAGTACTTC.

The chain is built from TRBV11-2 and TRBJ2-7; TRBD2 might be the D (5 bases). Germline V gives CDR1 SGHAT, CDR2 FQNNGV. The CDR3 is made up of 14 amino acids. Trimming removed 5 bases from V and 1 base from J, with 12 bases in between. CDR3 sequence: CASSAVSGSYEQYF. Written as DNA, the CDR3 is TGTGCCAGCAGCGCAGTCAGCGGTTCCTACGAGCAGTACTTC.

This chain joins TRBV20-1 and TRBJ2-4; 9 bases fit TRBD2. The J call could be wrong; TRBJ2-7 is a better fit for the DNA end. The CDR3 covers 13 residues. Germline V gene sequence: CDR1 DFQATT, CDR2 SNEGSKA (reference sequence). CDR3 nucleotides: TGCAGTGCCGGAAGCGGGGGGCGTCACGAGCAGTACTTC. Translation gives CSAGSGGRHEQYF.

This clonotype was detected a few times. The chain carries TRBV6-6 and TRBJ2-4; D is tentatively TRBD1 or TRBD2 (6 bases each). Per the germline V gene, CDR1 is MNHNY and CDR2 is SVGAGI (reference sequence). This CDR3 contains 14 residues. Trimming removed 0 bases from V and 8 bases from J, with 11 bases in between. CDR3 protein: CASSYSGGADIQYF. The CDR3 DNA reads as TGTGCCAGCAGTTACTCGGGGGGCGCGGACATTCAGTACTTC.